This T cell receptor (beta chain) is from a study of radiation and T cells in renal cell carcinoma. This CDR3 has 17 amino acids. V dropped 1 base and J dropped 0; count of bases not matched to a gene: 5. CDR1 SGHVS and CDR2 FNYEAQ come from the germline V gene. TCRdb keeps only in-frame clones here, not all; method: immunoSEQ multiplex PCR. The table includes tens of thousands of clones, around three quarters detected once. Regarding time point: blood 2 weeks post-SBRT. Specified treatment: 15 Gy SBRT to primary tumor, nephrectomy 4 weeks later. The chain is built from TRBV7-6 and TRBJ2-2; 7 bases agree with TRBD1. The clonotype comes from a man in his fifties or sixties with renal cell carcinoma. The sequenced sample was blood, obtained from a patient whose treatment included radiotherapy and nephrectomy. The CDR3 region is CASSLESQGANTGELFF. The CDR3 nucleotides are TGTGCCAGCAGCTTAGAGTCTCAGGGGGCGAACACCGGGGAGCTGTTTTTT.